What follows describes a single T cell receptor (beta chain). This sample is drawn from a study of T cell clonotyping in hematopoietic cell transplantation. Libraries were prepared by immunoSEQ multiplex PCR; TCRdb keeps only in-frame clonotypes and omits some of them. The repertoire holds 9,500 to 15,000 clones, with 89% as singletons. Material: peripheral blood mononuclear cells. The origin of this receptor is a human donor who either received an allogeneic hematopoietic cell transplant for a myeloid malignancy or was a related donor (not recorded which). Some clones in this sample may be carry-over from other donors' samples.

In nucleotides, the CDR3 is TGTGCCAGCAGCTTACAGGGAAACACTGAAGCTTTCTTT. Encoded protein: CASSLQGNTEAFF. The chain has TRBV11-3 and TRBJ1-1, with D perhaps matching TRBD1 (5 bases). Germline CDR1 reads SGHNT; CDR2 reads YENEEA. V lost 2 bases, J lost 2 bases, and 6 bases lay in between. The CDR3 covers 13 residues.